These 31 T cell receptor beta chains share one sample of origin, sequenced in a study of early T cells in non-severe SARS-CoV-2 infection. TCRdb itself ran the 5' RACE reads through MiXCR, one entry per CDR3 protein. There are tens of thousands of distinct CDR3 sequences in the sample; 9.5% to 13% occur only once, and approximately 4.2% lies in the top ten. Sequenced input: whole blood. The source is an adult who was a healthcare worker with PCR-confirmed SARS-CoV-2 infection or an uninfected control (not recorded which).

The gene calls are TRBV11-2 and TRBJ2-2; D gene ambiguous. The CDR3 is 14 amino acids. Between the trimmed V and J ends, which lost 5 bases and 0 bases, there was a span of 7 bases. Germline lookup yields CDR1 SGHAT and CDR2 FQNNGV. The CDR3 protein is CASSTTPNTGELFF. CDR3 bases: TGTGCCAGCAGCACCACCCCGAACACCGGGGAGCTGTTTTTT.

Many counts were recorded for this clonotype. The chain is built from TRBV29-1 and TRBJ1-1; 8 bases align to TRBD1. CDR3 length: 14 amino acids. Trimming cost V 4 bases and J 8 bases; bases outside gene matches: 12. Per germline, CDR1 SQVTM and CDR2 ANQGSEA. For the CDR3, the DNA is TGCAGCGTTGGGGGGTCGTTGGACAGGGAGGAAGCTTTCTTT. Translating it yields CSVGGSLDREEAFF.

The chain combines TRBV7-8 with TRBJ1-4; D is possibly TRBD1 (5 bases). Germline CDR1 reads SGHVS; CDR2 reads FQNEAQ. This CDR3 region has 14 residues. Trimming removed 5 bases at V and 2 bases at J, with 9 bases between. The CDR3 protein is CASSPRETNEKLFF. The DNA for the CDR3 is TGTGCCAGCAGCCCCAGGGAGACTAATGAAAAACTGTTTTTT. Based on the CDR3 plus reference TRBV7-8 and TRBJ1-4, the full variable domain is GAGVSQSPRYKVAKRGQDVALRCDPISGHVSLFWYQQALGQGPEFLTYFQNEAQLDKSGLPSDRFFAERPEGSVSTLKIQRTQQEDSAVYLCASSPRETNEKLFFGSGTQLSVL.

This clonotype was counted ten times or more. The rearrangement joins TRBV25-1 to TRBJ1-1; TRBD1 aligns across 8 bases. The CDR3 is 14 amino acids. Per the germline V gene, CDR1 is MGHDK and CDR2 is SYGVNS. J lost 11 bases, V lost 3 bases, and 11 bases had no gene match. CDR3 sequence reads: CASSDRGPPFSAFF. The CDR3 region has the DNA TGTGCCAGCAGTGACAGGGGGCCCCCTTTCTCGGCTTTCTTT.

This clonotype was detected ten times or more. The genes are TRBV27 and TRBJ1-5, with 7 bases lining up with TRBD1. J lost 2 bases, V lost 5 bases, and 0 bases had no gene match. This CDR3 is built from 13 residues. Germline CDR1 MNHEY, CDR2 SMNVEV (reference sequence). DNA for the CDR3: TGTGCCAGCAGTGGACAGGGCAATCAGCCCCAGCATTTT. Translating it yields CASSGQGNQPQHF.

This clonotype was counted a few times. The V and J genes are TRBV11-2 and TRBJ2-3; the match to TRBD2 covers 7 bases. This CDR3 region has 12 residues. Germline values: CDR1 SGHAT, CDR2 FQNNGV. V was clipped by 8 bases and J by 6 bases; unmatched bases: 5. CDR3 nucleotides: TGTGCCAGCGGATCGCGGGAGGATACGCAGTATTTT. It specifies CASGSREDTQYF.

V is TRBV12-3 or TRBV12-4 and J is TRBJ1-4, with D possibly TRBD1 on 5 matching bases. The V and J ends lost 6 bases and 3 bases respectively, with 20 bases between them. This CDR3 has 17 residues. CDR3 bases: TGTGCCAGCAGCCCCTGGGGGATCCGGAGGGCTAATGAAAAACTGTTTTTT. Translation: CASSPWGIRRANEKLFF.

This clonotype was picked up a small number of times. The V gene is TRBV30, the J gene TRBJ1-2; possibly TRBD1 for D (6 bases). Trimming removed 4 bases from V and 0 bases from J, with 12 bases in between. The CDR3 is 14 residues long. Germline V gene sequence: CDR1 GTSNPN, CDR2 SVGIG (reference sequence). The CDR3 reads CAWNVRTANYGYTF. The CDR3 DNA reads TGTGCCTGGAACGTGAGGACAGCTAACTATGGCTACACCTTC.

This clonotype was observed at least ten times. The chain has TRBV11-2 and TRBJ2-2; perhaps TRBD1 as D (6 bases). V was pared by 1 base and J by 4 bases, with 10 bases between. The CDR3 is 15 amino acids. CDR1 is SGHAT, CDR2 FQNNGV, per germline. CDR3 amino acids: CASSLAGDGTGELFF. The CDR3, as DNA: TGTGCCAGCAGCTTAGCAGGGGACGGCACCGGGGAGCTGTTTTTT.

This clonotype was counted only a few times. The V call is TRBV7-3, the J call TRBJ1-5; D is undetermined. Germline CDR1 SGHTA, CDR2 FQGTGA. CDR3 length: 15 amino acids. Trimming pared 2 bases from V and 1 base from J, leaving 9 bases between. The DNA of the CDR3 is TGTGCCAGCAGCTTAGGAGGCCAAAGCAATCAGCCCCAGCATTTT. Residues: CASSLGGQSNQPQHF.

This clonotype was observed many times. V and J are TRBV12-3 or TRBV12-4 and TRBJ2-7; 9 bases are shared with TRBD1. The CDR3 consists of 15 residues. The junction had 14 bases not matched to a gene; V was cut back by 5 bases and J by 9 bases. The CDR3: CASSPNRGLGTVQYF. For the CDR3, the DNA is TGTGCCAGCAGTCCCAACAGGGGGCTTGGGACAGTGCAGTACTTC.

This clonotype was picked up a small number of times. The gene calls are TRBV25-1 and TRBJ1-1; D call uncertain. Germline V gene sequence: CDR1 MGHDK, CDR2 SYGVNS. Deletions cut 2 bases from V and 6 bases from J, with 16 bases between. This CDR3 comprises 15 residues. As DNA, the CDR3 is TGTGCCAGCAGTGAAATGAAAGGGAGCGTGCCTGAAGCTTTCTTT. It is translated as CASSEMKGSVPEAFF.

There are a few counts of this clonotype. The chain recombines TRBV19 with TRBJ2-3; D may be TRBD2 (6 bases). V lost 11 bases and J lost 0, with 12 bases in between. CDR3 length equals 13 residues. Germline-derived CDR1 and CDR2 are LNHDA and SQIVND (reference sequence). As DNA, the CDR3 is TGTGCCCTCGGGGGATCTAGCACAGATACGCAGTATTTT. Its protein product is CALGGSSTDTQYF. The full variable domain, completed using reference TRBV19 and TRBJ2-3, is DGGITQSPKYLFRKEGQNVTLSCEQNLNHDAMYWYRQDPGQGLRLIYYSQIVNDFQKGDIAEGYSVSREKKESFPLTVTSAQKNPTAFYLCALGGSSTDTQYFGPGTRLTVL.

This chain connects TRBV4-1 to TRBJ2-7, with a possible D match to TRBD2 (6 bases). Trimming left V 1 base short and J 3 bases short, with 13 bases between. The CDR3 extends over 15 amino acids. Germline values: CDR1 MGHRA, CDR2 YSYEKL. CDR3 region: CASSQAPGEYYEQYF. Here the CDR3 DNA reads TGCGCCAGCAGCCAAGCGCCGGGAGAGTACTACGAGCAGTACTTC.

This clonotype was counted ten times or more. This chain connects TRBV20-1 to TRBJ1-1; TRBD1 might be the D (5 bases). CDR3 length: 12 residues. Looked up from germline, CDR1 is DFQATT and CDR2 is SNEGSKA (reference sequence). Trimming took off 0 bases at V and 4 bases at J, with 6 bases between the two ends. CDR3 nucleotides: TGCAGTGCTAGAGACGGGGCCACTGAAGCTTTCTTT. It translates to CSARDGATEAFF.

This clonotype was seen at least ten times. The V gene is TRBV30, the J gene TRBJ1-2, with no clear D. The germline CDR1 and CDR2 sequences are GTSNPN and SVGIG (reference sequence). This CDR3 is built from 16 residues. Deletions cut 1 base from V and 3 bases from J, with 18 bases between. This chain's CDR3 is CAWSEAIIPGDYGYTF. CDR3 coding DNA: TGTGCCTGGAGTGAAGCAATCATCCCCGGGGACTATGGCTACACCTTC.

This chain joins TRBV7-9 and TRBJ2-3, with 14 bases that match TRBD2. V was clipped by 7 bases and J by 4 bases; unmatched bases: 7. This CDR3 spans 16 amino acids. Germline CDR1 reads SEHNR; CDR2 reads FQNEAQ (reference sequence). The CDR3 sequence: CASMGLAGVLPDTQYF. CDR3 bases: TGTGCCAGCATGGGACTAGCGGGAGTGCTTCCAGATACGCAGTATTTT. The full variable domain, rest sourced from reference TRBV7-9 and TRBJ2-3, is DTGVSQNPRHKITKRGQNVTFRCDPISEHNRLYWYRQTLGQGPEFLTYFQNEAQLEKSRLLSDRFSAERPKGSFSTLEIQRTEQGDSAMYLCASMGLAGVLPDTQYFGPGTRLTVL.

This clonotype was found many times. The J gene is TRBJ1-2, the V gene TRBV12-3 or TRBV12-4; a possible D gene is TRBD1 (5 bases). This CDR3 region has 10 residues. The V gene lost 9 bases and the J gene lost 4 bases, with 6 bases spanning the gap. CDR3 region: CASRGYGYTF. The CDR3 nucleotides read TGTGCCAGTAGGGGCTATGGCTACACCTTC.

This clonotype was counted only a few times. The chain couples TRBV10-1 to TRBJ2-7; TRBD1 matches 8 bases. The CDR3 loop spans 15 amino acids. Germline V lookup: CDR1 WNHNN, CDR2 SYGVQD (reference sequence). Trimming at V came to 5 bases and at J to 2 bases, leaving 8 bases not matched to a gene. CDR3 DNA sequence: TGCGCCAGCAGTCATGGACAGGGAACTCCCTACGAGCAGTACTTC. Amino acid sequence: CASSHGQGTPYEQYF.

This clonotype was counted only a few times. The chain recombines TRBV30 with TRBJ2-7; D is perhaps TRBD2 (6 bases). Germline V gene sequence: CDR1 GTSNPN, CDR2 SVGIG (reference sequence). V lost 0 bases to trimming and J lost 5 bases, with 11 bases between them. This CDR3 region has 13 residues. CDR3 coding DNA: TGTGCCTGGAGTGTATTCGGGGGAGACGAGCAGTACTTC. Translated: CAWSVFGGDEQYF.

In this sample, this clonotype turned up many times. The chain joins TRBV10-2 to TRBJ1-6; D is perhaps TRBD1 (5 bases). The V end was cut by 4 bases, the J end by 6 bases, with 7 bases between. The CDR3 sequence is 13 residues long. Germline V lookup: CDR1 WSHSY, CDR2 SAAADI. The CDR3, as DNA: TGCGCCAGCAGTGGACAGTTTAATTCACCCCTCCACTTT. As protein: CASSGQFNSPLHF.

This clonotype came up many times. This chain uses TRBV12-3 or TRBV12-4 with TRBJ2-7; D ambiguous. V lost 2 bases to trimming and J lost 4 bases, with 9 bases between them. The CDR3 extends over 13 amino acids. CDR3 in amino acids: CASSLTVGYEQYF. The CDR3 DNA reads as TGTGCCAGCAGTTTAACGGTCGGATACGAGCAGTACTTC.

This clonotype was seen more than once but under ten times. The chain uses TRBV5-4 and TRBJ2-2; unclear D gene. The CDR3 is 14 amino acids. Trimming pared 4 bases from V and 2 bases from J, leaving 9 bases between. Germline CDR1 reads SGHNT; CDR2 reads YYREEE (reference sequence). DNA for the CDR3: TGTGCCAGCAGCATACGAGGAAACACCGGGGAGCTGTTTTTT. The encoded protein is CASSIRGNTGELFF.

At least ten counts were recorded for this clonotype. The genes are TRBV20-1 and TRBJ2-1; 8 bases map to TRBD2. Germline CDR1 DFQATT, CDR2 SNEGSKA (reference sequence). Trimming at V came to 5 bases and at J to 8 bases, leaving 11 bases not matched to a gene. The CDR3 totals 14 residues. DNA for the CDR3: TGCAGTGCTCGGACTAGCTCCCGCGGTGATGAGCAGTTCTTC. This encodes CSARTSSRGDEQFF.

This clonotype was counted at least ten times. The rearrangement uses TRBV2 and TRBJ2-6; D may be TRBD1 (5 bases). V shed 9 bases and J shed 7 bases, with 7 bases lying between them. Germline values: CDR1 SNHLY, CDR2 FYNNEI. This CDR3 has 11 amino acids. The CDR3 DNA is TGTGCCAGTAGGGGAGCCAACGTCCTGACTTTC. Its protein product is CASRGANVLTF. Looking up the rest from reference TRBV2 and TRBJ2-6 gives the full variable domain: EPEVTQTPSHQVTQMGQEVILRCVPISNHLYFYWYRQILGQKVEFLVSFYNNEISEKSEIFDDQFSVERPDGSNFTLKIRSTKLEDSAMYFCASRGANVLTFGAGSRLTVL.

The chain carries TRBV29-1 and TRBJ2-7; D is ambiguous. With 1 base removed from V and 2 bases from J, the gap between germline ends came to 9 bases. The CDR3 extends over 13 amino acids. Germline V gene data show CDR1 as SQVTM and CDR2 as ANQGSEA. CDR3 in amino acids: CSVEVYGPYEQYF. CDR3 bases: TGCAGCGTTGAAGTTTACGGGCCCTACGAGCAGTACTTC.

At least ten counts were recorded for this clonotype. The V gene is TRBV7-2, the J gene TRBJ2-7; 9 bases agree with TRBD2. The CDR3 runs to 18 residues. CDR1 is SGHTA, CDR2 FQGNSA, per germline. Losses at the gene ends were 1 base for V and 0 bases for J; bases not matched to a gene: 10. The CDR3 sequence is CASSLVAGGPGGSYEQYF. The DNA for the CDR3 is TGTGCCAGCAGCTTAGTCGCGGGAGGGCCCGGGGGCTCCTACGAGCAGTACTTC.

This clonotype was observed at least ten times. The chain uses TRBV4-1 and TRBJ2-3, with D possibly being TRBD2 (5 bases). Germline lookup yields CDR1 MGHRA and CDR2 YSYEKL. Trimming shortened V by 7 bases and J by 4 bases, and 12 bases separated the two germline ends. This CDR3 is built from 13 residues. The CDR3 bases are TGCGCCAGCAAAAGGGCGGGTTCAGATACGCAGTATTTT. Translation gives CASKRAGSDTQYF.

The chain joins TRBV6-2 or TRBV6-3 to TRBJ2-5; 9 nucleotides agree with TRBD1. The CDR3 runs 18 residues. Germline lookup yields CDR1 MNHEY and CDR2 SVGEGT. V shed 2 bases, J shed 4 bases, and the junction held 14 bases outside the gene matches. The CDR3 loop is CASSYDLFPGQGRETQYF. The CDR3 DNA sequence: TGTGCCAGCAGTTACGATCTTTTCCCGGGACAGGGTCGAGAGACCCAGTACTTC.

This clonotype was observed at least ten times. The gene calls are TRBV20-1 and TRBJ2-4, with TRBD2 as a possible D gene (6 bases). V was pared by 0 bases and J by 3 bases, with 18 bases between. In germline, CDR1 is DFQATT, CDR2 SNEGSKA (reference sequence). CDR3 length: 17 amino acids. The CDR3: CSARDFGSVEGKNIQYF. The CDR3 nucleotides read TGCAGTGCTAGAGATTTCGGGAGTGTGGAAGGCAAAAACATTCAGTACTTC.

This clonotype has ten or more counts. The chain employs TRBV20-1 and TRBJ2-7; D call uncertain. The germline V gene encodes CDR1 DFQATT and CDR2 SNEGSKA (reference sequence). There are 16 residues in the CDR3. V lost 2 bases and J 2 bases, leaving 19 bases between the germline ends. The CDR3 DNA sequence: TGCAGTGCTAGACCCTTTTCCTCGGAAGGGACCTACGAGCAGTACTTC. This codes for CSARPFSSEGTYEQYF.